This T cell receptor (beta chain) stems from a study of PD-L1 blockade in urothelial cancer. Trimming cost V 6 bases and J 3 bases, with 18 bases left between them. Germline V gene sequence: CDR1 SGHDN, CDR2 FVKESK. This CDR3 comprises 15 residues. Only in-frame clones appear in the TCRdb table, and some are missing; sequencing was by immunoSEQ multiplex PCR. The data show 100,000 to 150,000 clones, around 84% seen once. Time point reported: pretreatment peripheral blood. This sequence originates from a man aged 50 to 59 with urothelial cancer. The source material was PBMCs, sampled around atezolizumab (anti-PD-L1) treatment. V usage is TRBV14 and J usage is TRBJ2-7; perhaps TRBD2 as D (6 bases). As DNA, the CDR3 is TGTGCCAGCAGACGCACGGGGGACTTGAGCTACGAGCAGTACTTC. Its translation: CASRRTGDLSYEQYF.